This T cell receptor (beta chain) derives from a study of blood T cell repertoires in COVID-19. Study in general: The study drew acute and convalescent COVID-19 samples from the United States, Italy and Spain. Sample material is recorded as cDNA or gDNA derived from T cells, B-cell-depleted T cells, or PBMCs.

Between the trimmed V and J ends, which lost 4 bases and 11 bases, there was a span of 12 bases. The CDR3 sequence is 13 residues long. Per germline, CDR1 MNHEY and CDR2 SVGAGI. Original handling: Cell counts per sample came from amplifying reference gene primers. This table comes from immunoSEQ multiplex PCR, and its TCRdb copy is limited to in-frame clones, with some not included. D and trimming were read from the DNA, whereas the V and J calls and clone size are those reported in that table. The table lists 15,000 to 20,000 clones, about nine tenths of them singletons. The origin of this receptor is a human donor with active COVID-19. The donor label of this sample is uncertain. What was sequenced was peripheral blood. The genes are TRBV6-5 and TRBJ1-6; D perhaps matches TRBD1 (6 bases). The CDR3 spells CASSLSRGTPLHF. The CDR3 DNA reads as TGTGCCAGCAGTTTAAGTAGGGGGACACCCCTCCACTTT.